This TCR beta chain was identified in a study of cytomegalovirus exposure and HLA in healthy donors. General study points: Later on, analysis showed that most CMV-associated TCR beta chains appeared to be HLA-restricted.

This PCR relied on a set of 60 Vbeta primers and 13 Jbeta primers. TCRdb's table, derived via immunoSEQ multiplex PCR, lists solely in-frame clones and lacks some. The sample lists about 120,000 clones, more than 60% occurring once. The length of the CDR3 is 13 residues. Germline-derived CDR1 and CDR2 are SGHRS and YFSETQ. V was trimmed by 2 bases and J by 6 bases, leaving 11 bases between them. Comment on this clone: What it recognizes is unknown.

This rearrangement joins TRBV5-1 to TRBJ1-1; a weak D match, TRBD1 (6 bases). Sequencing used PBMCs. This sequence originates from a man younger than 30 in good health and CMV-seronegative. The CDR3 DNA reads TGCGCCAGCAGCTTTAAGGGGGTGGCTGAAGCTTTCTTT. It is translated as CASSFKGVAEAFF.